The TCR beta chain described here comes from a study of blood T cell repertoires in COVID-19. At the level of the study: PBMCs, B-cell-depleted T cells, or T cells were the source of the cDNA or gDNA that made up the material.

As processed by the authors: Reference gene primer amplification in the assay estimated nucleated cell counts. The protocol was immunoSEQ multiplex PCR, while the TCRdb copy is restricted to in-frame clones and leaves out a portion. That table is the source of V, J and clone size, and D and trimming were worked out from the DNA. The repertoire holds 50,000 to 65,000 clones, with about nine tenths as singletons. The CDR3 covers 14 residues. CDR1 is MNHEY and CDR2 is SMNVEV in the germline V gene (reference sequence). Trimming cost V 0 bases and J 2 bases, with 7 bases left between them. The specimen was peripheral blood. This sequence originates from a human donor in a cohort sampled during active COVID-19. The chain combines TRBV27 with TRBJ2-5, with D unresolved. For the CDR3, the DNA is TGTGCCAGCAGTTTATCACGGTCACAAGAGACCCAGTACTTC. As protein: CASSLSRSQETQYF.